This T cell receptor beta chain was sequenced in a study of T cells in Graves' hyperthyroidism and ophthalmopathy (dated by TCRdb to about 2019). About the investigation overall: Peripheral blood was sampled at the time of initial diagnosis, prior to any treatment. Once sampling was done, hyperthyroidism patients were given methimazole at a starting dose of 30 mg daily, whereas ophthalmopathy patients were given high-dose intravenous methylprednisolone. Prospective prediction of ophthalmopathy was tested in an independent validation cohort of some 19 hyperthyroidism patients and 17 patients who later progressed to ophthalmopathy. A discovery cohort of fewer than 110 patients, approximately 45 with Graves' ophthalmopathy and about 58 with stable Graves' hyperthyroidism, was used to find distinguishing TCR V-J signatures. The 100 discovery patients were randomly split 7:3 into training and test sets. In addition, the study compared T-cell repertoires in thyroid tissue and in blood from roughly six Graves' hyperthyroidism patients. TCR Vbeta CDR3 sequencing of some 140 peripheral blood samples (over 40 ophthalmopathy, around 80 hyperthyroidism and approximately 17 progressor patients) is reported in the paper. Here is what the overall study found, with its caveats: During validation, the model predicted progression to ophthalmopathy a median of roughly six months ahead of onset, with approximately 71% sensitivity and 72.22% specificity. A 13 V-J signature model separated ophthalmopathy from stable hyperthyroidism, with nearly 90% sensitivity and 81.08% specificity in cross-validation and 80%/75% in testing. Most expanded thyroid clonotypes (frequency above 0.001) were also detected in blood, suggesting blood repertoires may reflect thyroid immune responses. No statistical method was used to set the sample size in advance, and investigators knew the group allocation.

A patient counted as having stable Graves' hyperthyroidism if no progression to ophthalmopathy occurred over 18 months of follow-up. Hyperthyroidism patients were newly diagnosed, with disease duration under 2 months, and aged 18 to 65 years. Exclusion was applied to patients with uncontrolled infections, other autoimmune diseases, pregnancy or lactation. Diagnoses were established on the basis of clinical symptoms, serum thyroxine and TRAb, thyroid ultrasound, and orbital computed tomography. Ficoll-Paque density gradient centrifugation was used to isolate PBMCs from around 9.1 ml of fresh peripheral blood. Total RNA was extracted using Trizol reagent, and RNA quality was assessed on an Agilent 2100 Bioanalyzer. In its sample, this clonotype was seen many times. What antigen it recognizes has not been identified. The record has no base qualities; no much larger clone is one base away. Spanning cysteine to phenylalanine, the CDR3 consists of 14 amino acids. CDR3 DNA only is kept here, 42 bases in frame from base 1. Trimming removed 5 bases from V and 2 bases from J; the gene matches leave 3 bases unexplained. CDR1 is given as SGHTA and CDR2 as FQGNSA, both from the germline V gene.

TCR beta CDR3 regions were amplified from RNA transcripts. For the first round of RT-PCR on the TCR CDR3, the HTBI primer set was used together with the Qiagen OneStep RT-PCR kit. The libraries were constructed in a second round of multiplex PCR and then size-selected and purified. The libraries were sequenced on an Illumina HiSeq2000 using paired-end 100 bp reads. The source study handled its data this way. SOAPnuke was used to process the raw data, throwing out any read that contained adapters or uncalled bases, had a mean Phred below 15, or lacked an exact constant-primer or identifier match. High-quality paired reads were merged using COPE v1.2.5, and each unique nucleotide sequence was defined as a clonotype. MiTCR v1.1 was used to align the clonotypes against IMGT TRBV, TRBD and TRBJ reference segments. Only V-J combinations with frequency above 0.0001, covering roughly 99% of repertoires, were analysed. A TCS score was defined as the ratio of F50 (clonal expansion) to E x V (chaos), with BLOSUM62-based TCRdist applied between CDR3 peptides within each V-J. Welch's t-statistics and random forest reduced roughly 540 V-J features to about 12, which were used in a naive Bayes classifier (R e1071). In-frame beta chains were kept once TCRdb had trimmed the public reads at Q25 with fastp and called clones with MiXCR. Under each unique CDR3 protein, matching rows form one entry showing the most common genes and DNA. TCRdb's processing, not the authors', yielded these V and J calls. Counted in this sample were about 740,000 distinct CDR3 sequences; about 14% of them appeared once. Roughly 10% of the sample is held by the ten biggest clonotypes.

Recombination connected TRBV7-2 to TRBJ2-7, with TRBD2 identical over 10 junction bases. This TCR was recovered from a woman under 30 with Graves' hyperthyroidism. Sequenced input: blood. The CDR3 region reads CASSASGSAYEQYF. The DNA sequence reads TGTGCCAGCAGCGCTAGCGGGAGTGCCTACGAGCAGTACTTC.